One sample yielded the 11 T cell receptor beta chains listed below, sequenced in a study of control samples from healthy donors and cancer patients. The table came from immunoSEQ multiplex PCR; TCRdb's copy has only in-frame clones and leaves some out. The profile shows under 65,000 clones, about nine tenths of them singletons. Sequenced material: PBMCs. These receptors all stem from a woman between 50 and 59 years old with colorectal cancer.

The CDR3: CASSIPPGPATEAFF. For the CDR3, the DNA is TGTGCCAGTAGTATCCCCCCCGGACCTGCCACTGAAGCTTTCTTT. V is TRBV19 and J is TRBJ1-1, with D unresolved. The CDR3 has 15 amino acids. The ends were cut back, 3 bases at V and 4 bases at J, with 15 bases in the middle. Germline loops: CDR1 LNHDA, CDR2 SQIVND (reference sequence).

The V and J genes are TRBV10-3 and TRBJ2-2; TRBD2 matches at 8 bases. Germline trimming cut 7 bases from V and 1 base from J; bases unmatched to any gene: 11. CDR1 is ENHRY and CDR2 is SYGVKD in the germline V gene. The CDR3 has 17 amino acids. The CDR3 loop reads CAITNQPSGGNTGELFF. The CDR3 coding sequence is TGTGCCATCACCAATCAACCCAGCGGGGGGAACACCGGGGAGCTGTTTTTT.

In nucleotides, the CDR3 is TGTGCCAGCAGCTTTCTCAACAGGGCTATTCGAGAGACCCAGTACTTC. Its protein product is CASSFLNRAIRETQYF. The chain recombines TRBV7-8 with TRBJ2-5; D perhaps matches TRBD1 (6 bases). Looked up from germline, CDR1 is SGHVS and CDR2 is FQNEAQ. There are 16 residues in the CDR3. Trimming removed 3 bases from V and 4 bases from J, with 18 bases in between.

The V gene is TRBV21-1, the J gene TRBJ1-5; the D call in the table, TRBD1, was not verified against the DNA. TRBV21-1 is described as a pseudogene. The CDR3 is 14 amino acids. CDR3 sequence (DNA): TGTGCCAGCAGCAAAGTGGGACAGTACCAGCCCCAGCATTTT. The encoded protein is CASSKVGQYQPQHF.

J is TRBJ1-1 and V is TRBV11-1, with 12 nucleotides matching TRBD1. This CDR3 comprises 15 residues. V was clipped by 5 bases and J by 4 bases; unmatched bases: 5. The germline gives CDR1 SGHAT, CDR2 FQDESV (reference sequence). The CDR3 sequence: CASSQGQGARTEAFF. In nucleotides, the CDR3 is TGTGCCAGCAGCCAGGGACAGGGGGCGCGCACTGAAGCTTTCTTT.

V is TRBV28 and J is TRBJ2-2; no definite D call. V dropped 7 bases and J dropped 1 base, with 10 bases sitting between them. There are 14 residues in the CDR3. Per germline, CDR1 MDHEN and CDR2 SYDVKM. For the CDR3, the DNA is TGTGCCAGCATCACCCAGGTGAACACCGGGGAGCTGTTTTTT. Protein sequence: CASITQVNTGELFF.

The V gene is TRBV6-5, the J gene TRBJ1-1; D unresolved. Trimming stripped 4 bases from V and 3 bases from J, with 15 bases between. The CDR3 totals 15 residues. The germline CDR1 and CDR2 sequences are MNHEY and SVGAGI. The CDR3 nucleotides read TGTGCCAGCAGTTCCATGGCCAGTCTAGACACTGAAGCTTTCTTT. Its protein product is CASSSMASLDTEAFF.

This rearrangement joins TRBV2 to TRBJ2-3; 10 bases are shared with TRBD2. This CDR3 has 13 amino acids. CDR1 and CDR2 from the germline V gene are SNHLY and FYNNEI. The ends lost 11 bases at V and 8 bases at J; junction bases unmatched: 10. CDR3 sequence (DNA): TGTGCCGGTAGCGGGGGGATGGTAGGTACGCAGTATTTT. Amino acids: CAGSGGMVGTQYF.

The rearrangement links TRBV5-1 to TRBJ2-7; tentatively, D is TRBD1 (6 bases). The germline gives CDR1 SGHRS, CDR2 YFSETQ. The length of the CDR3 is 16 residues. V was cut by 0 bases and J by 4 bases, with 17 bases left in between. Here the CDR3 DNA reads TGCGCCAGCAGCTTGGCCCTCGTGGGGGCTGAATACGAGCAGTACTTC. This encodes CASSLALVGAEYEQYF.

This clone has only one observation. V usage is TRBV19 and J usage is TRBJ1-2; D is perhaps TRBD1 (6 bases). Trimming left V 6 bases short and J 11 bases short, with 19 bases between. The CDR3 runs to 13 residues. CDR1 and CDR2 from the germline V gene are LNHDA and SQIVND (reference sequence). CDR3 in amino acids: CASRLTETGFYTF. CDR3 bases: TGTGCCAGTAGGCTCACGGAGACAGGTTTTTACACCTTC.

The chain joins TRBV30 to TRBJ1-2; D ambiguous. The CDR3 length is 11 residues. V lost 4 bases and J 4 bases, leaving 7 bases between the germline ends. Looked up from germline, CDR1 is GTSNPN and CDR2 is SVGIG (reference sequence). CDR3 residues: CAWTESYGYTF. CDR3 bases: TGTGCCTGGACGGAGAGCTATGGCTACACCTTC.